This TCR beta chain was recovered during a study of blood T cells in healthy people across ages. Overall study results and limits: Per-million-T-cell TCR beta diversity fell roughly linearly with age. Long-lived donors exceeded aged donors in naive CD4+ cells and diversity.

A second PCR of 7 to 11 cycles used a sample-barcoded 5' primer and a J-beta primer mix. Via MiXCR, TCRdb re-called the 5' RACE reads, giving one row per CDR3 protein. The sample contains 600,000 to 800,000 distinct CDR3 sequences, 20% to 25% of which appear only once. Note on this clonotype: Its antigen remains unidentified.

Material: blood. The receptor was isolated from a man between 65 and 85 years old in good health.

CDR3 sequence reads: CASSLAGVTEQFF. The CDR3 region has the DNA TGTGCCAGCAGTCTAGCGGGAGTGACTGAGCAGTTCTTC. J is TRBJ2-5 and V is TRBV6-5, with TRBD2 identical over 10 bases. The J call may be in error: the DNA end matches TRBJ2-1 better. The CDR3 spans 13 residues. Germline V gene lookup returns CDR1 MNHEY and CDR2 SVGAGI.